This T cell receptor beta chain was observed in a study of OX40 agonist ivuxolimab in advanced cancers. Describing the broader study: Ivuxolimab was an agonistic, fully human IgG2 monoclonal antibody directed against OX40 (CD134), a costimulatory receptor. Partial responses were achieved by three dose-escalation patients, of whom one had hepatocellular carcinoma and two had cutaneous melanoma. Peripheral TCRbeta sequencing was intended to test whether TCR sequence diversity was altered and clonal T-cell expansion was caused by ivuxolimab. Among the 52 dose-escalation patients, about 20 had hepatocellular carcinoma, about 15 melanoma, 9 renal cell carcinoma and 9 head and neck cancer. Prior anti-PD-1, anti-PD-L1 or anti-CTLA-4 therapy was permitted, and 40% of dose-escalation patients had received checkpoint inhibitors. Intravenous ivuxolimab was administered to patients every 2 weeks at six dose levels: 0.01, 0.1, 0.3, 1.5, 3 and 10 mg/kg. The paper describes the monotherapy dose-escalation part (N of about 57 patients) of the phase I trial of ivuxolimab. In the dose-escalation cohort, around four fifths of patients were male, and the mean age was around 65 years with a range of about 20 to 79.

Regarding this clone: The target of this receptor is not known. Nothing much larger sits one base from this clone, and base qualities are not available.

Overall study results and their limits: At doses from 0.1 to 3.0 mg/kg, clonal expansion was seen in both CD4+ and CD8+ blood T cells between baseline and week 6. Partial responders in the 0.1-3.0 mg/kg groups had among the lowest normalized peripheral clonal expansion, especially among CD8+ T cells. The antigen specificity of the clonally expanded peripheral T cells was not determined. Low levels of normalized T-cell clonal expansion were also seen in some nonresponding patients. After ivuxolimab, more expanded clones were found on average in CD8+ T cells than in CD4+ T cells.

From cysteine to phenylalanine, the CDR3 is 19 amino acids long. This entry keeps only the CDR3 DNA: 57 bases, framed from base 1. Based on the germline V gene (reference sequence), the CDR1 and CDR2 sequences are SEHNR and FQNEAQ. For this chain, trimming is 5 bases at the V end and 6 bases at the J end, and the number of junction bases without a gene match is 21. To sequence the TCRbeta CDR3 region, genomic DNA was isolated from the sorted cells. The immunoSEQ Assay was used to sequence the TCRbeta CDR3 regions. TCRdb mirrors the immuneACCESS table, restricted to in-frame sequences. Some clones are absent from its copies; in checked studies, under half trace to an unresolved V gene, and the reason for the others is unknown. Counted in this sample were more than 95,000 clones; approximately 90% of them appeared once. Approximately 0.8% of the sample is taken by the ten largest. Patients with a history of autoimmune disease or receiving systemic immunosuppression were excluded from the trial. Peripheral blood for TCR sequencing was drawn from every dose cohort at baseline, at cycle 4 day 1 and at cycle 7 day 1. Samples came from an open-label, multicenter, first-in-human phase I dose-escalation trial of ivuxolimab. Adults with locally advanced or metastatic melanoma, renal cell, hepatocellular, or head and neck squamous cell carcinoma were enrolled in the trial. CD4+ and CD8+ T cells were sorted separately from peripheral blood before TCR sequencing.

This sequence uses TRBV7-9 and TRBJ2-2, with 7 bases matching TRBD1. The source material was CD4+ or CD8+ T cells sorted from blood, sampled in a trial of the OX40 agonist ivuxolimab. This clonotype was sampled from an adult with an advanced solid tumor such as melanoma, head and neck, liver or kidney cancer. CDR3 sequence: CASSRPRTGKRKVPGELFF. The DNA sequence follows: TGTGCCAGCAGCCGACCAAGGACAGGAAAAAGAAAGGTCCCCGGGGAGCTGTTTTTT.